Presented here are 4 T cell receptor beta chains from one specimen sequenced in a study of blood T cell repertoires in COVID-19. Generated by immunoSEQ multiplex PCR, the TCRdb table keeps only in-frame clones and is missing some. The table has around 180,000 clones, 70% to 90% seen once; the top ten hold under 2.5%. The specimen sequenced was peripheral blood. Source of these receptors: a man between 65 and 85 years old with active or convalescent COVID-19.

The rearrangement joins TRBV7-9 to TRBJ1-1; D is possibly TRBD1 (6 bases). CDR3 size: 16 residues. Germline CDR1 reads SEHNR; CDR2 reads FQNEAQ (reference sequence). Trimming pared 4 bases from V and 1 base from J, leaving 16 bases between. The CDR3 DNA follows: TGTGCCAGCAGCTATCCCACCTCAGGGGCGAACACTGAAGCTTTCTTT. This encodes CASSYPTSGANTEAFF.

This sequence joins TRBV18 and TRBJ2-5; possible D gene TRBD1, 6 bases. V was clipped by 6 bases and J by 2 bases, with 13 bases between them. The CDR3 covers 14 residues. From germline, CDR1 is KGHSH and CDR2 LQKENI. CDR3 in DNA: TGTGCCAGCTCCCGGAACAGGGTACAAGAGACCCAGTACTTC. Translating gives CASSRNRVQETQYF. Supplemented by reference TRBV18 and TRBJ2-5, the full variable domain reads NAGVMQNPRHLVRRRGQEARLRCSPMKGHSHVYWYRQLPEEGLKFMVYLQKENIIDESGMPKERFSAEFPKEGPSILRIQQVVRGDSAAYFCASSRNRVQETQYFGPGTRLLVL.

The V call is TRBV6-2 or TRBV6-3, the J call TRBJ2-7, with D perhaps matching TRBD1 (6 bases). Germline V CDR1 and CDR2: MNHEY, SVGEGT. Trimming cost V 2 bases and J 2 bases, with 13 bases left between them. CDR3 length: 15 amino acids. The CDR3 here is CASSYPDRPTYEQYF. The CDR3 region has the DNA TGTGCCAGCAGTTACCCGGACAGACCTACCTACGAGCAGTACTTC.

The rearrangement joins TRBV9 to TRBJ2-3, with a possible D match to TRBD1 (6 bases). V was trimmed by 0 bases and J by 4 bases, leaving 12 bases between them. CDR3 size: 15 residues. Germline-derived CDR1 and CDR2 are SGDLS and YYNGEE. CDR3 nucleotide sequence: TGTGCCAGCAGCGTAGCCCCACAGGGTCCAGATACGCAGTATTTT. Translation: CASSVAPQGPDTQYF.